These 24 T cell receptor beta chains originate from one sample sequenced in a study of cytomegalovirus exposure and HLA in healthy donors. The PCR used 60 Vbeta and 13 Jbeta primers. This table comes from immunoSEQ multiplex PCR, and its TCRdb copy is limited to in-frame clones, with some not included. The table records approximately 110,000 clones, 15% of them present only once. Material for sequencing was PBMCs. Every receptor here comes from a female donor in good health and CMV-seronegative.

This clone was detected a few times. DNA of the CDR3: TGTGCTAGTGGTTCGGACAGGGGGGACACCGGGGAGCTGTTTTTT. Residues: CASGSDRGDTGELFF. The genes are TRBV12-5 and TRBJ2-2; 10 bases match TRBD1. This CDR3 spans 15 amino acids. Germline trimming cut 4 bases from V and 3 bases from J; bases unmatched to any gene: 2. The germline gives CDR1 LGHNT, CDR2 FRNRAP.

V usage is TRBV10-2 and J usage is TRBJ1-4, with D possibly matching TRBD1 (6 bases). The germline V and J ends were trimmed by 6 bases and 4 bases, with 15 bases remaining between them. This CDR3 has 15 residues. The germline gives CDR1 WSHSY, CDR2 SAAADI. The CDR3 loop is CASSWTVGVNEKLFF. The DNA for the CDR3 is TGCGCCAGCAGCTGGACAGTTGGAGTTAATGAAAAACTGTTTTTT.

V usage is TRBV7-6 and J usage is TRBJ2-5; no definite D call. V was clipped by 4 bases and J by 3 bases, with 3 bases between them. This CDR3 spans 11 amino acids. The germline gives CDR1 SGHVS, CDR2 FNYEAQ. Written as DNA, the CDR3 is TGTGCCAGCAGCTCAGAAGAGACCCAGTACTTC. This gives the protein CASSSEETQYF.

Worth noting for this clone: Other DNA sequences in this sample translate to the same CDR3. The gene calls are TRBV27 and TRBJ2-3, with 8 bases lining up with TRBD2. The CDR3 length is 15 residues. Trimming cost V 6 bases and J 5 bases; bases outside gene matches: 10. Germline CDR1 is MNHEY and CDR2 is SMNVEV (reference sequence). CDR3 in DNA: TGTGCCAGCAGCCCCGGGAGGGATGGAATAGATACGCAGTATTTT. Its protein is CASSPGRDGIDTQYF.

The rearrangement joins TRBV28 to TRBJ2-7; no clear D. The germline V gene has CDR1 MDHEN and CDR2 SYDVKM. V lost 3 bases, J lost 1 base, and 7 bases lay in between. The CDR3 spans 13 residues. The CDR3 nucleotides read TGTGCCAGCAGTTTGGTGGCTTCCTACGAGCAGTACTTC. It codes for CASSLVASYEQYF.

The chain has TRBV2 and TRBJ2-5, with a tentative D call TRBD1 (5 bases). The germline CDR1 and CDR2 sequences are SNHLY and FYNNEI. V lost 0 bases to trimming and J lost 4 bases, with 12 bases between them. The CDR3 consists of 15 residues. CDR3 sequence (DNA): TGTGCCAGCAGTGAAGCGCCCAGGGTAGGAGAGACCCAGTACTTC. Its translation is CASSEAPRVGETQYF. Based on the CDR3 plus reference TRBV2 and TRBJ2-5, the full variable domain is EPEVTQTPSHQVTQMGQEVILRCVPISNHLYFYWYRQILGQKVEFLVSFYNNEISEKSEIFDDQFSVERPDGSNFTLKIRSTKLEDSAMYFCASSEAPRVGETQYFGPGTRLLVL.

The chain recombines TRBV27 with TRBJ1-1; D is unresolved. The V and J ends lost 2 bases and 1 base respectively, with 8 bases between them. Per germline, CDR1 MNHEY and CDR2 SMNVEV (reference sequence). This CDR3 comprises 14 residues. CDR3 in amino acids: CASSLETGNTEAFF. In DNA, the CDR3 is TGTGCCAGCAGTTTAGAAACGGGGAACACTGAAGCTTTCTTT.

The table lists this clone with a few counts. J is TRBJ1-2 and V is TRBV5-1; 8 nucleotides line up with TRBD1. Germline V gene data show CDR1 as SGHRS and CDR2 as YFSETQ. J was trimmed by 3 bases and V by 4 bases; bases with no gene match: 11. The CDR3 is made up of 16 amino acids. The CDR3 DNA sequence: TGCGCCAGCAGCAATCTTCCACGGACAGGGCACTATGGCTACACCTTC. Its protein is CASSNLPRTGHYGYTF. The full variable domain, its missing parts supplied by reference TRBV5-1 and TRBJ1-2, is KAGVTQTPRYLIKTRGQQVTLSCSPISGHRSVSWYQQTPGQGLQFLFEYFSETQRNKGNFPGRFSGRQFSNSRSEMNVSTLELGDSALYLCASSNLPRTGHYGYTFGSGTRLTVV.

J is TRBJ1-5 and V is TRBV19; TRBD1 matches at 10 bases. The CDR3 sequence is 14 residues long. Germline assignment: CDR1 LNHDA and CDR2 SQIVND (reference sequence). V shed 7 bases and J 2 bases; nucleotides not matched to a gene: 2. The CDR3 region is CASTGTGGNQPQHF. DNA of the CDR3: TGTGCCAGTACCGGGACAGGGGGCAATCAGCCCCAGCATTTT.

V and J are TRBV6-5 and TRBJ2-3, with D perhaps matching TRBD2 (5 bases). CDR3 length: 16 amino acids. The germline CDR1 and CDR2 sequences are MNHEY and SVGAGI. The V gene lost 0 bases and the J gene lost 3 bases, with 13 bases spanning the gap. The CDR3 DNA reads as TGTGCCAGCAGTTACTCTGGTAGCGTTCTAACAGATACGCAGTATTTT. Protein: CASSYSGSVLTDTQYF.

This clone was seen a handful of times. The V and J genes are TRBV28 and TRBJ2-7, with 8 bases matching TRBD1. Germline V gives CDR1 MDHEN, CDR2 SYDVKM. This CDR3 spans 16 amino acids. V lost 7 bases and J lost 3; bases outside the gene matches: 14. CDR3 DNA: TGTGCCAGCACCTTGGGGGCAGGGGGCATGAGCTACGAGCAGTACTTC. It specifies CASTLGAGGMSYEQYF. Full variable domain (rest looked up from reference TRBV28 and TRBJ2-7): DVKVTQSSRYLVKRTGEKVFLECVQDMDHENMFWYRQDPGLGLRLIYFSYDVKMKEKGDIPEGYSVSREKKERFSLILESASTNQTSMYLCASTLGAGGMSYEQYFGPGTRLTVT.

This chain joins TRBV6-1 and TRBJ1-5; 8 bases are a match to TRBD1. V was clipped by 4 bases and J by 0 bases; unmatched bases: 5. CDR1 and CDR2 from the germline V gene are MNHNS and SASEGT. The CDR3 contains 16 residues. CDR3 coding DNA: TGTGCCAGCAGTGCGAGACAGGGGAATAGCAATCAGCCCCAGCATTTT. It encodes CASSARQGNSNQPQHF.

This clone occurred a few times. The rearrangement joins TRBV4-2 to TRBJ2-2, with TRBD2 matching 9 bases. The trim removed 7 bases at V and 5 bases at J, leaving 11 bases unmatched. This CDR3 comprises 16 residues. CDR1 and CDR2 (germline): LGHNA, YNFKEQ. This chain's CDR3 is CASTPRGGLKTGELFF. CDR3 coding DNA: TGTGCCAGCACCCCGCGGGGGGGGCTGAAAACCGGGGAGCTGTTTTTT.

The V and J genes are TRBV2 and TRBJ1-5, with D tentatively TRBD1 (5 bases). This CDR3 contains 14 residues. From germline, CDR1 is SNHLY and CDR2 FYNNEI. V was clipped by 5 bases and J by 3 bases, with 11 bases between them. CDR3 protein: CASSLTANNQPQHF. The CDR3 DNA is TGTGCCAGCAGTTTGACAGCGAACAATCAGCCCCAGCATTTT.

This clone was counted a few times. The rearrangement uses TRBV6-5 and TRBJ2-7, with a weak D call TRBD2 (7 bases). V was pared by 6 bases and J by 3 bases, with 12 bases between. Germline lookup yields CDR1 MNHEY and CDR2 SVGAGI. This CDR3 comprises 13 residues. The CDR3 loop is CASRKGGGYEQYF. CDR3 coding DNA: TGTGCCAGCAGGAAGGGGGGGGGCTACGAGCAGTACTTC.

The J gene is TRBJ1-5, the V gene TRBV5-6; D is possibly TRBD1 (5 bases). Per the germline V gene, CDR1 is SGHDT and CDR2 is YYEEEE. V was pared by 5 bases and J by 0 bases, with 9 bases between. This CDR3 has 14 residues. DNA of the CDR3: TGTGCCAGCAGACAGGCCTATAGCAATCAGCCCCAGCATTTT. Encoded protein: CASRQAYSNQPQHF.

The rearrangement uses TRBV18 and TRBJ1-1, with a tentative D call TRBD1 (6 bases). This CDR3 region has 17 residues. Trimming cost V 0 bases and J 0 bases, with 14 bases left between them. Germline V gene data show CDR1 as KGHSH and CDR2 as LQKENI. For the CDR3, the DNA is TGTGCCAGCTCACCACCCAGGGGCGGAGGAATGAACACTGAAGCTTTCTTT. Translated, it gives CASSPPRGGGMNTEAFF. The variable domain in full, with the rest retrieved from reference TRBV18 and TRBJ1-1, is NAGVMQNPRHLVRRRGQEARLRCSPMKGHSHVYWYRQLPEEGLKFMVYLQKENIIDESGMPKERFSAEFPKEGPSILRIQQVVRGDSAAYFCASSPPRGGGMNTEAFFGQGTRLTVV.

The chain combines TRBV5-4 with TRBJ2-2, with a tentative D call TRBD1 (6 bases). V shed 4 bases and J shed 4 bases, with 20 bases lying between them. The CDR3 runs to 17 residues. Germline-derived CDR1 and CDR2 are SGHNT and YYREEE (reference sequence). The CDR3 here is CASSPGAPILGTGELFF. CDR3 nucleotide sequence: TGTGCCAGCAGCCCAGGGGCTCCGATATTGGGCACCGGGGAGCTGTTTTTT.

There are a few counts of this clone. The V gene is TRBV6-5, the J gene TRBJ2-1, with 8 bases that match TRBD1. Losses at the gene ends were 4 bases for V and 4 bases for J; bases not matched to a gene: 6. CDR1 and CDR2 from the germline V gene are MNHEY and SVGAGI. This CDR3 is built from 15 residues. CDR3 sequence (DNA): TGTGCCAGCAGTTTTTGGACAGGGCTATACAATGAGCAGTTCTTC. Its protein is CASSFWTGLYNEQFF.

This clone has a handful of counts. V gene TRBV30 combines with J gene TRBJ2-3; TRBD1 might be the D (5 bases). V lost 2 bases, J lost 8 bases, and 14 bases lay in between. The CDR3 consists of 13 residues. Germline V lookup: CDR1 GTSNPN, CDR2 SVGIG (reference sequence). Here the CDR3 reads CAWSHKGMGTQYF. The DNA for the CDR3 is TGTGCCTGGAGTCACAAGGGGATGGGTACGCAGTATTTT.

This clone was counted between two and nine times. This chain connects TRBV23-1 to TRBJ1-2; TRBD1 is a possible D gene (5 bases). TRBV23-1 is assigned to the ORF class and has an uncertain function. This CDR3 region has 18 residues. Deletions cut 4 bases from V and 0 bases from J, with 21 bases between. CDR3: CASSLVYGAGRANYGYTF. CDR3 DNA sequence: TGCGCCAGCAGTCTGGTTTATGGTGCGGGGCGAGCTAACTATGGCTACACCTTC.

This clone was counted between two and nine times. The CDR3 sequence: CAITGRAGEGEQYF. In DNA form, the CDR3 reads TGTGCCATCACGGGTCGAGCGGGAGAGGGGGAGCAGTACTTC. The chain links TRBV10-3 to TRBJ2-7, with 8 bases matching TRBD2. CDR1 is ENHRY, CDR2 SYGVKD, per germline. V dropped 7 bases and J dropped 7; count of bases not matched to a gene: 12. This CDR3 region has 14 residues.

The chain has TRBV6-6 and TRBJ2-7, with D maybe TRBD2 (6 bases). This CDR3 spans 14 amino acids. V was pared by 6 bases and J by 1 base, with 13 bases between. CDR1 is MNHNY, CDR2 SVGAGI, per germline (reference sequence). CDR3 in amino acids: CASRPPGESYEQYF. DNA for the CDR3: TGTGCCAGCAGGCCCCCGGGGGAGTCCTACGAGCAGTACTTC.

This clone has just a few counts. The chain's CDR3 is CASSLALGGDIQYF. The CDR3 DNA follows: TGTGCCAGCAGCCTCGCCTTAGGGGGAGACATTCAGTACTTC. The chain recombines TRBV14 with TRBJ2-4, with a weak D call TRBD1 (6 bases). Germline CDR1 and CDR2: SGHDN and FVKESK. The V gene lost 4 bases and the J gene lost 8 bases, with 15 bases spanning the gap. CDR3 size: 14 residues.